The clone carrying this T cell receptor beta chain was counted only a few times. Its antigen remains unknown. These data belong to a study of human T cells and chemical hapten exposure. About the research overall: Per-sample TCR yield variability stemmed mainly from small pooled library volume differences. Study-wide results and limits: Once DPC sensitization occurred, TCRs above 1 in 1000 frequency showed no change.

Trimming left V 4 bases short and J 5 bases short, with 15 bases between. In germline, CDR1 is LGHDT, CDR2 YNNKEL (reference sequence). The CDR3 has 14 residues. Time point specified: healthy volunteer bleed at 6 weeks. From whole blood left unfractionated, total RNA was extracted. TCRdb re-analysed the RACE reads in MiXCR, keeping a single row per CDR3 protein. The table lists fewer than 85,000 distinct CDR3 sequences, roughly 8.7% of them singletons. The V call is TRBV3-1, the J call TRBJ2-7; possible D gene TRBD2, 7 bases. The sequenced sample was whole blood. The TCR originated in a male donor in good health. Some clones in this sample may be carry-over from other donors' samples. The CDR3, as DNA: TGTGCCAGCAGCCCTCAAGGGGGGGCGCACGAGCAGTACTTC. Translated: CASSPQGGAHEQYF.